The subject of this entry is one T cell receptor (beta chain). Its specificity is not known. Germline V gene sequence: CDR1 LGHNA, CDR2 YSLEER. The CDR3 spans 15 residues. Unmatched junction bases numbered 5, after V lost 2 bases and J lost 7 bases. This specimen comes from a study of shared clonotypes between healthy human individuals. Overall study: The study drew on two women and three men aged 18 to 49 as donors. Study-level points and caveats: Across a handful of donors, naive CD4 shared roughly 5%, naive CD8 approximately 3.5%, memory CD4 more than 2%, memory CD8 approximately 0.4%. Naive subsets typically showed greater estimated richness than memory subsets.

The table came from immunoSEQ multiplex PCR; TCRdb's copy has only in-frame clones and leaves some out. The table includes fewer than 2.5 million clones, 80% to 95% detected once. Input material: naive CD4+ T cells from PBMCs. Described subset: CD45RA+ positively selected. This chain joins TRBV4-3 and TRBJ2-1, with 10 bases fitting TRBD1. This receptor was obtained from a man between 18 and 35 years old in good health. Some clones in this sample may be carry-over from other donors' samples. CDR3 residues: CASSQRGTGDNEQFF. As DNA, the CDR3 is TGCGCCAGCAGCCAACGAGGGACAGGGGATAATGAGCAGTTCTTC.